The next 32 T cell receptor beta chains were all read from a single sample in a study of blood T cell repertoires in COVID-19. Repertoires were generated with immunoSEQ multiplex PCR, while TCRdb's copy carries only in-frame clones and drops some. The table includes fewer than 85,000 clones, over 75% detected once. Material for sequencing was peripheral blood. These receptors all come from a woman aged 55-70 years with acute or convalescent COVID-19.

The chain couples TRBV6-5 to TRBJ2-2, with 7 bases fitting TRBD2. Trimming at V came to 4 bases and at J to 7 bases, leaving 6 bases not matched to a gene. Germline V gene data show CDR1 as MNHEY and CDR2 as SVGAGI. The CDR3 is 14 residues long. CDR3 nucleotide sequence: TGTGCCAGCAGTTTGGGCGGGAGTATCGGGGAGCTGTTTTTT. Its translation is CASSLGGSIGELFF.

V gene TRBV28 combines with J gene TRBJ1-1; 8 nucleotides match TRBD1. CDR3 size: 12 residues. V dropped 6 bases and J dropped 9; count of bases not matched to a gene: 6. Germline-derived CDR1 and CDR2 are MDHEN and SYDVKM. Written as DNA, the CDR3 is TGTGCCAGCAGACTCTCCAGGGGGCAAGCTTTCTTT. This sequence encodes CASRLSRGQAFF.

DNA for the CDR3: TGTGCCAGCAGCGAGGAAGAACTTCGTGCCTACGAGCAGTACTTC. Residues: CASSEEELRAYEQYF. This chain links TRBV5-5 with TRBJ2-7; D unclear. This CDR3 region has 15 residues. Germline assignment: CDR1 SGHKS and CDR2 YYEKEE (reference sequence). V lost 4 bases and J lost 2, with 16 bases in between.

CDR3 sequence: CASSDFRGGTETQYF. The CDR3 DNA sequence: TGTGCCAGCAGTGATTTTAGGGGGGGGACGGAGACCCAGTACTTC. The chain recombines TRBV2 with TRBJ2-5; weak D call: TRBD2 (7 bases). The CDR3 has 15 amino acids. The germline V gene encodes CDR1 SNHLY and CDR2 FYNNEI. V was trimmed by 3 bases and J by 5 bases, leaving 16 bases between them.

This clone was counted once. The DNA of the CDR3 is TGCAGCGTAAGGCGGGGGGCCACGAGAAACACAGATACGCAGTATTTT. Its translation: CSVRRGATRNTDTQYF. The chain uses TRBV29-1 and TRBJ2-3, with TRBD2 matching 8 bases. The CDR3 has 16 residues. Germline V gene lookup returns CDR1 SQVTM and CDR2 ANQGSEA. J gave up 2 bases and V 6 bases, and 13 bases lay outside the gene matches.

The V call is TRBV30, the J call TRBJ1-2, with D possibly TRBD1 on 5 matching bases. The CDR3 spans 12 residues. V was shortened by 2 bases and J by 2 bases, with 6 bases between the two germline ends. Germline CDR1 GTSNPN, CDR2 SVGIG (reference sequence). The CDR3, as DNA: TGTGCCTGGAGTAAGGGGAACTATGGCTACACCTTC. Translating gives CAWSKGNYGYTF.

The genes are TRBV2 and TRBJ1-1, with D tentatively TRBD1 (5 bases). Germline V gives CDR1 SNHLY, CDR2 FYNNEI. V was pared by 3 bases and J by 6 bases, with 29 bases between. CDR3 length equals 19 residues. DNA for the CDR3: TGTGCCAGCAGTGAGGGAGAACTGGGACTGTGGGTGAGGAAGGCTGAAGCTTTCTTT. Residues: CASSEGELGLWVRKAEAFF.

The gene calls are TRBV6-5 and TRBJ2-1; 11 nucleotides line up with TRBD1. V lost 2 bases, J lost 4 bases, and 4 bases stayed unmatched. Germline V gene data show CDR1 as MNHEY and CDR2 as SVGAGI. The CDR3 extends over 16 amino acids. CDR3 region: CASSYGGQGGYNEQFF. The CDR3 nucleotides read TGTGCCAGCAGTTACGGGGGACAGGGGGGATACAATGAGCAGTTCTTC.

The V gene is TRBV7-9, the J gene TRBJ1-6, with TRBD1 matching over 7 bases. V was clipped by 1 base and J by 4 bases; unmatched bases: 4. The CDR3 runs 16 residues. CDR1 and CDR2 from the germline V gene are SEHNR and FQNEAQ (reference sequence). The CDR3 nucleotides are TGTGCCAGCAGCTTAGGAGGGACAGCTTATAATTCACCCCTCCACTTT. This translates into CASSLGGTAYNSPLHF.

The V gene is TRBV5-1, the J gene TRBJ1-2; D call uncertain. From germline, CDR1 is SGHRS and CDR2 YFSETQ. The CDR3 contains 12 residues. With 0 bases removed from V and 10 bases from J, the gap between germline ends came to 10 bases. The CDR3 DNA reads as TGCGCCAGCAGCTTGGGGCAAGAGGACTACACCTTC. It yields the protein CASSLGQEDYTF. The whole variable domain, remainder taken from reference TRBV5-1 and TRBJ1-2, is KAGVTQTPRYLIKTRGQQVTLSCSPISGHRSVSWYQQTPGQGLQFLFEYFSETQRNKGNFPGRFSGRQFSNSRSEMNVSTLELGDSALYLCASSLGQEDYTFGSGTRLTVV.

The rearrangement uses TRBV5-6 and TRBJ2-1; 10 bases fit TRBD2. The CDR3 is 16 amino acids. Germline CDR1 and CDR2: SGHDT and YYEEEE. V trimming: 0 bases; J trimming: 4 bases; junction bases outside the gene matches: 4. The CDR3 bases are TGTGCCAGCAGCTTGGAAATACTAGCGGGGTACAATGAGCAGTTCTTC. This sequence encodes CASSLEILAGYNEQFF.

V is TRBV3-1 (or the pseudogene TRBV3-2) and J is TRBJ2-5, with 9 bases identical to TRBD2. In germline, CDR1 is LGHDT, CDR2 YNNKEL (reference sequence). The CDR3 spans 14 residues. The trim removed 6 bases at V and 3 bases at J, leaving 5 bases unmatched. CDR3 protein: CASSRLAGEETQYF. The CDR3 DNA sequence: TGTGCCAGCAGTCGTTTAGCGGGAGAAGAGACCCAGTACTTC.

V gene TRBV4-1 combines with J gene TRBJ1-2; TRBD1 matches at 10 bases. V trimming: 3 bases; J trimming: 3 bases; junction bases outside the gene matches: 7. CDR1 and CDR2 (germline): MGHRA, YSYEKL. This CDR3 is 16 amino acids long. In DNA form, the CDR3 reads TGCGCCAGCAGCCATAGACAGGGGGCGGGTCACTATGGCTACACCTTC. Amino acids: CASSHRQGAGHYGYTF.

The chain combines TRBV30 with TRBJ2-3; weak D call: TRBD2 (5 bases). Trimming stripped 0 bases from V and 0 bases from J, with 7 bases between. This CDR3 is 14 amino acids long. Looked up from germline, CDR1 is GTSNPN and CDR2 is SVGIG (reference sequence). The CDR3 nucleotides read TGTGCCTGGAGTGTCCCGGGGAGCACAGATACGCAGTATTTT. It codes for CAWSVPGSTDTQYF.

The rearrangement joins TRBV27 to TRBJ1-4; the match to TRBD1 covers 9 bases. After removal of 6 bases from V and 4 bases from J, the junction contained 9 bases not matched to a gene. The CDR3 extends over 16 amino acids. The germline CDR1 and CDR2 sequences are MNHEY and SMNVEV (reference sequence). CDR3 residues: CASSRDRVGFNEKLFF. The CDR3 nucleotides are TGTGCCAGCAGCCGGGACAGGGTCGGATTTAATGAAAAACTGTTTTTT.

The chain carries TRBV9 and TRBJ2-5; 7 bases line up with TRBD2. The germline gives CDR1 SGDLS, CDR2 YYNGEE. V trimming: 3 bases; J trimming: 5 bases; junction bases outside the gene matches: 16. The CDR3 is 17 residues long. CDR3 DNA sequence: TGTGCCAGCAGCGCCGGCGGGTTTGCGGGGGAGGGGGAGACCCAGTACTTC. It is translated as CASSAGGFAGEGETQYF.

The chain combines TRBV19 with TRBJ2-3, with D possibly matching TRBD1 (6 bases). Germline V gene data show CDR1 as LNHDA and CDR2 as SQIVND (reference sequence). The CDR3 has 15 amino acids. V lost 5 bases to trimming and J lost 2 bases, with 14 bases between them. The CDR3: CASSLTGILTDTQYF. In DNA, the CDR3 is TGTGCCAGTAGTCTTACAGGGATCCTCACAGATACGCAGTATTTT.

This clone has only one observation. The genes are TRBV3-1 (or the pseudogene TRBV3-2) and TRBJ1-5; 7 bases line up with TRBD1. Trimming cost V 0 bases and J 3 bases; bases outside gene matches: 5. In germline, CDR1 is LGHDT, CDR2 YNNKEL (reference sequence). The CDR3 covers 16 residues. CDR3 nucleotide sequence: TGTGCCAGCAGCCAAGAGACAGGGACCTACAATCAGCCCCAGCATTTT. Translating gives CASSQETGTYNQPQHF.

The genes are TRBV6-5 and TRBJ1-2, with unresolved D. CDR3 length equals 14 residues. The ends were cut back, 6 bases at V and 8 bases at J, with 19 bases in the middle. The germline V gene encodes CDR1 MNHEY and CDR2 SVGAGI. The DNA of the CDR3 is TGTGCCAGCAGCGCCAGGCGACATGCCTCGGGCTACACCTTC. This gives the protein CASSARRHASGYTF.

The V gene is TRBV18, the J gene TRBJ1-6; no firm D call. CDR3 size: 15 residues. V lost 4 bases to trimming and J lost 8 bases, with 15 bases between them. Germline CDR1 KGHSH, CDR2 LQKENI. This CDR3 reads CASSRLRASDSPLHF. CDR3 DNA: TGTGCCAGCTCACGACTTCGAGCCTCCGATTCACCCCTCCACTTT. The full variable domain, its missing parts supplied by reference TRBV18 and TRBJ1-6, is NAGVMQNPRHLVRRRGQEARLRCSPMKGHSHVYWYRQLPEEGLKFMVYLQKENIIDESGMPKERFSAEFPKEGPSILRIQQVVRGDSAAYFCASSRLRASDSPLHFGNGTRLTVT.

V and J are TRBV7-2 and TRBJ1-1, with D maybe TRBD1 (6 bases). CDR1 is SGHTA and CDR2 is FQGNSA in the germline V gene. Trimming removed 5 bases from V and 5 bases from J, with 18 bases in between. This CDR3 comprises 15 residues. The CDR3 region is CASSHFTTGRTEAFF. The CDR3, as DNA: TGTGCCAGCAGCCATTTTACGACAGGACGAACTGAAGCTTTCTTT.

This clone is a singleton in its sample. This sequence joins TRBV10-3 and TRBJ1-1; D is unresolved. Germline CDR1 and CDR2: ENHRY and SYGVKD. Trimming stripped 8 bases from V and 4 bases from J, with 17 bases between. The length of the CDR3 is 14 residues. DNA for the CDR3: TGTGCCATCGGTAATCAGGTATCCGCCACTGAAGCTTTCTTT. Protein product: CAIGNQVSATEAFF.

The chain uses TRBV12-5 and TRBJ1-5; TRBD1 might be the D (6 bases). Germline V lookup: CDR1 LGHNT, CDR2 FRNRAP. V was shortened by 8 bases and J by 4 bases, with 21 bases between the two germline ends. The CDR3 is 16 residues long. This chain's CDR3 is CASPLGATEENQPQHF. CDR3 DNA: TGTGCTAGTCCTCTGGGGGCAACCGAAGAAAATCAGCCCCAGCATTTT.

The V and J genes are TRBV6-5 and TRBJ2-1; 9 bases fit TRBD1. Looked up from germline, CDR1 is MNHEY and CDR2 is SVGAGI. V dropped 4 bases and J dropped 2; count of bases not matched to a gene: 3. The CDR3 has 15 amino acids. CDR3 region: CASSSDRGPYNEQFF. DNA for the CDR3: TGTGCCAGCAGTTCGGACAGGGGACCCTACAATGAGCAGTTCTTC.

This chain joins TRBV3-1 (or the pseudogene TRBV3-2) and TRBJ1-5; D unclear. The length of the CDR3 is 17 residues. The V end lost 0 bases, the J end lost 0 bases, and 12 bases lay between the germline ends. In germline, CDR1 is LGHDT, CDR2 YNNKEL (reference sequence). The CDR3, as DNA: TGTGCCAGCAGCCAAGATTATCCAGAAAATAGCAATCAGCCCCAGCATTTT. Protein product: CASSQDYPENSNQPQHF.

V gene TRBV6-5 combines with J gene TRBJ1-1; D is unresolved. Germline V lookup: CDR1 MNHEY, CDR2 SVGAGI. The CDR3 length is 15 residues. V lost 1 base to trimming and J lost 5 bases, with 14 bases between them. CDR3 loop: CASSYFGEVGTEAFF. The CDR3 DNA reads as TGTGCCAGCAGTTACTTCGGGGAAGTGGGGACTGAAGCTTTCTTT.

The chain joins TRBV7-2 to TRBJ2-7; 7 bases match TRBD2. Germline V gene lookup returns CDR1 SGHTA and CDR2 FQGNSA. V was pared by 5 bases and J by 7 bases, with 8 bases of the junction left unmatched. The CDR3 is 13 amino acids. The CDR3 coding sequence is TGTGCCAGCAGCGACCCCGGGACTAAGGAGCAGTACTTC. The encoded protein is CASSDPGTKEQYF. Drawing the rest from reference TRBV7-2 and TRBJ2-7, the complete variable domain is GAGVSQSPSNKVTEKGKDVELRCDPISGHTALYWYRQSLGQGLEFLIYFQGNSAPDKSGLPSDRFSAERTGGSVSTLTIQRTQQEDSAVYLCASSDPGTKEQYFGPGTRLTVT.

The chain carries TRBV4-1 and TRBJ2-1; a possible D gene is TRBD1 (5 bases). Germline loops: CDR1 MGHRA, CDR2 YSYEKL. This CDR3 has 15 amino acids. V was clipped by 0 bases and J by 3 bases, with 9 bases between them. The CDR3 protein is CASSQEDDSYNEQFF. The CDR3 DNA follows: TGCGCCAGCAGCCAAGAGGATGACAGCTACAATGAGCAGTTCTTC.

This chain connects TRBV7-3 to TRBJ2-5, with 7 bases aligning to TRBD1. V gave up 5 bases and J gave up 4 bases; unmatched junction bases: 10. This CDR3 has 15 residues. The V gene's germline CDR1 is SGHTA and CDR2 FQGTGA. This CDR3 is CASSPHGTARETQYF. DNA of the CDR3: TGTGCCAGCAGCCCACATGGGACAGCGCGAGAGACCCAGTACTTC.

The sample holds a few counts of this clone. The V and J genes are TRBV19 and TRBJ2-2; TRBD1 aligns across 10 bases. The V gene end was trimmed by 1 base and the J gene end by 5 bases; junction bases not matched to a gene: 1. The CDR3 has 15 amino acids. Germline loops: CDR1 LNHDA, CDR2 SQIVND (reference sequence). CDR3 region: CASSIGQGATGELFF. The DNA of the CDR3 is TGTGCCAGTAGTATAGGACAGGGGGCTACCGGGGAGCTGTTTTTT.

This clone was observed once. This chain joins TRBV5-1 and TRBJ1-4; 9 bases are shared with TRBD1. The CDR3 contains 18 residues. J lost 8 bases, V lost 5 bases, and 19 bases had no gene match. From germline, CDR1 is SGHRS and CDR2 YFSETQ. The CDR3 is CASSDRIGTGRNKEKLFF. The DNA for the CDR3 is TGCGCCAGCAGTGATCGGATAGGGACAGGGAGGAACAAGGAAAAACTGTTTTTT.

CDR3 nucleotides: TGCAGTGCTAGTAGGGCAGGGGGCCCGCTAAACTATGGCTACACCTTC. This translates into CSASRAGGPLNYGYTF. The chain joins TRBV20-1 to TRBJ1-2; 8 bases line up with TRBD1. J was trimmed by 2 bases and V by 3 bases; bases with no gene match: 11. This CDR3 has 16 residues. Germline CDR1 DFQATT, CDR2 SNEGSKA (reference sequence).